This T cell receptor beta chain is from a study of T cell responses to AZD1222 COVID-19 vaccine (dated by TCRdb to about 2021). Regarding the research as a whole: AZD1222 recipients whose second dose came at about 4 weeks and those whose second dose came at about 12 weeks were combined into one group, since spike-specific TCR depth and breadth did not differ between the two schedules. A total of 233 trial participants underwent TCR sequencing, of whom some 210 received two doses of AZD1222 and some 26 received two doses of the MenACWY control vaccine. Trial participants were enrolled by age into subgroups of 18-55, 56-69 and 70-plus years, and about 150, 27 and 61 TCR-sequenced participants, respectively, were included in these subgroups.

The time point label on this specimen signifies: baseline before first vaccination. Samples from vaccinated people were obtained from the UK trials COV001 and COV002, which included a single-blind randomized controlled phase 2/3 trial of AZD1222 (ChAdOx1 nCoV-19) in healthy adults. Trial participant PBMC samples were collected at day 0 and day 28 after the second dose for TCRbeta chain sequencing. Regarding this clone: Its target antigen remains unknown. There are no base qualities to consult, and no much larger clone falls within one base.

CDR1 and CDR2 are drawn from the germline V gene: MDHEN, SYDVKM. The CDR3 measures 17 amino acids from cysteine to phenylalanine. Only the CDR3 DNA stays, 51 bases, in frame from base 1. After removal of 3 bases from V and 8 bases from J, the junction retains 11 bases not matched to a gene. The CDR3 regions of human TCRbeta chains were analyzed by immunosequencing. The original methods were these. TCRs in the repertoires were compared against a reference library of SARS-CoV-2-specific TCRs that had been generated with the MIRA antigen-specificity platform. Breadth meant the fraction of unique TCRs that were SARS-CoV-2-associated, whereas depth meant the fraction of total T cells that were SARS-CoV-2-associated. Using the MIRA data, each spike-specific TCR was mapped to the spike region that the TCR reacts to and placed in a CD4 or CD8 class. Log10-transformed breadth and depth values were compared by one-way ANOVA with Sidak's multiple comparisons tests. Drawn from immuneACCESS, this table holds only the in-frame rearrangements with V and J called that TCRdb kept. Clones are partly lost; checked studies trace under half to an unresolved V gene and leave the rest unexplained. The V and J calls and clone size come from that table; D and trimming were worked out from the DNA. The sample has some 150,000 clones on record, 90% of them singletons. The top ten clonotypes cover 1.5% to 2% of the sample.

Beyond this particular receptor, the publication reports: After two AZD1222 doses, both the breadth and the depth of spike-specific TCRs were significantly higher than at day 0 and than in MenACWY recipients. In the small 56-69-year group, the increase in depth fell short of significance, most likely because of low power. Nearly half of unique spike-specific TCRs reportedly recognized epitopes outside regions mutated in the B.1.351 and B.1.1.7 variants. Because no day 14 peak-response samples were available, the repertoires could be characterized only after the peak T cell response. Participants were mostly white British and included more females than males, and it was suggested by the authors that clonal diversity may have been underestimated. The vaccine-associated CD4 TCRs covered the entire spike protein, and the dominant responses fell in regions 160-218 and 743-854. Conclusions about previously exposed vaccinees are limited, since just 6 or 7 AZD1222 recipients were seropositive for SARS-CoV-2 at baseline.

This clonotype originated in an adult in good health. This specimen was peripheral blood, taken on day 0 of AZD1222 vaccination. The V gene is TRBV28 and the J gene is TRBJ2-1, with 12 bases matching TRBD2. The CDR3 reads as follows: CASSFYPTSGRVDEQFF. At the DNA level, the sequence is TGTGCCAGCAGTTTTTACCCGACTAGCGGGAGAGTCGATGAGCAGTTCTTC.